Listed here is a single T cell receptor beta chain. Per the authors' pipeline: Estimation of nucleated cell counts was performed using reference gene primer amplification. TCRdb keeps only in-frame clones here, not all; method: immunoSEQ multiplex PCR. From that table come the V and J calls and clone size; the DNA was used to work out D and trimming. The sample gives tens of thousands of clones, around four fifths of which show up once; roughly 5% is in the top ten. With 0 bases clipped from V and 4 bases from J, the junction kept 8 bases outside the gene matches. The germline V gene has CDR1 MNHEY and CDR2 SVGAGI. There are 16 residues in the CDR3. The data derive from a study of blood T cell repertoires in COVID-19. Overall study: The samples span acute and convalescent COVID-19 from the United States, Italy and Spain. The analysed material was cDNA or gDNA that came from T cells, B-cell-depleted T cells, or PBMCs.

The V call is TRBV6-5, the J call TRBJ1-2; 7 nucleotides line up with TRBD1. The sample was peripheral blood. The TCR was taken from an older man with acute or convalescent COVID-19. The CDR3 sequence is CASSYSRGQEGYGYTF. As DNA, the CDR3 is TGTGCCAGCAGTTACTCCCGTGGACAGGAAGGCTATGGCTACACCTTC.